The 29 T cell receptor beta chains below all came from one sample that was sequenced in a study of cytomegalovirus exposure and HLA in healthy donors. In the PCR, 60 Vbeta and 13 Jbeta primers were used. The data were produced by immunoSEQ multiplex PCR, yet TCRdb's version contains in-frame clones alone and is incomplete. The table has approximately 82,000 clones, 60% to 80% seen once; the top ten hold around 6.4%. Sequenced sample: PBMCs. Every receptor here comes from a woman between 50 and 59 years old in good health and CMV-seropositive.

In this sample, this clone turned up once. The gene calls are TRBV2 and TRBJ2-5; 12 nucleotides match TRBD2. J gave up 4 bases and V 4 bases, and 7 bases lay outside the gene matches. This CDR3 comprises 16 residues. Looked up from germline, CDR1 is SNHLY and CDR2 is FYNNEI. The CDR3 sequence is CASSVTSGRGLETQYF. CDR3 coding DNA: TGTGCCAGCAGTGTGACTAGCGGGAGAGGGTTAGAGACCCAGTACTTC.

This chain connects TRBV7-9 to TRBJ1-2; maybe TRBD1 (5 bases). The CDR3 totals 17 residues. Germline CDR1 and CDR2: SEHNR and FQNEAQ (reference sequence). Trimming took 2 bases from V and 8 from J, leaving 24 bases between them. CDR3 protein: CASSLLSGGSWGEGYTF. CDR3 DNA sequence: TGTGCCAGCAGCTTATTATCCGGGGGGTCTTGGGGCGAAGGCTACACCTTC.

This clone was found once. The V call is TRBV6-5, the J call TRBJ1-1, with D possibly matching TRBD1 (5 bases). CDR1 is MNHEY and CDR2 is SVGAGI in the germline V gene. The CDR3 is made up of 13 amino acids. The germline V and J ends were trimmed by 7 bases and 4 bases, with 13 bases remaining between them. The CDR3 DNA reads TGTGCCAGCACTAGGCCCGGGGGCACTGAAGCTTTCTTT. Amino acids: CASTRPGGTEAFF.

This chain uses TRBV30 with TRBJ2-1; 10 positions match TRBD2. Per germline, CDR1 GTSNPN and CDR2 SVGIG (reference sequence). V was clipped by 0 bases and J by 7 bases; unmatched bases: 6. The CDR3 runs to 15 residues. CDR3 nucleotide sequence: TGTGCCTGGAGTGTAGCGGGAGGGCCTCGGAATGAGCAGTTCTTC. Protein product: CAWSVAGGPRNEQFF.

The J gene is TRBJ2-1, the V gene TRBV27, with TRBD2 matching 11 bases. The CDR3 contains 15 residues. The J segment lost 6 bases and the V segment lost 9 bases, leaving 10 bases of the junction unmatched. Germline V gene sequence: CDR1 MNHEY, CDR2 SMNVEV (reference sequence). Written as DNA, the CDR3 is TGTGCCAGTGAATTAGCGGGAGGGAGAGGCAATGAGCAGTTCTTC. Its translation is CASELAGGRGNEQFF.

This chain connects TRBV5-1 to TRBJ2-6; D is possibly TRBD2 (6 bases). The V and J ends lost 5 bases and 0 bases respectively, with 9 bases between them. CDR3 size: 15 residues. From germline, CDR1 is SGHRS and CDR2 YFSETQ. The CDR3 region is CASSLGSSGANVLTF. CDR3 in DNA: TGCGCCAGCAGTCTCGGGAGCTCTGGGGCCAACGTCCTGACTTTC.

The V gene is TRBV20-1, the J gene TRBJ2-4; D is uncertain. CDR1 is DFQATT and CDR2 is SNEGSKA in the germline V gene (reference sequence). Trimming stripped 6 bases from V and 9 bases from J, with 12 bases between. This CDR3 comprises 11 residues. As DNA, the CDR3 is TGCAGTGCCCCCCTCGGCGGCATTCAGTACTTC. Its protein is CSAPLGGIQYF.

The chain uses TRBV19 and TRBJ1-1, with D possibly matching TRBD1 (6 bases). The CDR3 covers 16 residues. Trimming shortened V by 5 bases and J by 1 base, and 17 bases separated the two germline ends. Germline V gives CDR1 LNHDA, CDR2 SQIVND (reference sequence). The CDR3 coding sequence is TGTGCCAGTAGTCCCGGGCGAAGGGACACGAACACTGAAGCTTTCTTT. Residues: CASSPGRRDTNTEAFF.

The chain joins TRBV2 to TRBJ2-5; weak D call: TRBD2 (5 bases). Between the trimmed V and J ends, which lost 2 bases and 4 bases, there was a span of 14 bases. There are 15 residues in the CDR3. Germline V gene sequence: CDR1 SNHLY, CDR2 FYNNEI. In DNA form, the CDR3 reads TGTGCCAGCAGTGAAAATCGGGGTGCGGTAGAGACCCAGTACTTC. Amino acids: CASSENRGAVETQYF.

In this sample, this clone turned up a few times. The CDR3 DNA sequence: TGCGCCAGCAGCGCCCGGACTAGCCCTGACGCCTACGAGCAGTACTTC. This gives the protein CASSARTSPDAYEQYF. V is TRBV5-1 and J is TRBJ2-7; 8 bases map to TRBD2. Per the germline V gene, CDR1 is SGHRS and CDR2 is YFSETQ. The trim removed 4 bases at V and 2 bases at J, leaving 11 bases unmatched. The CDR3 runs 16 residues.

This clone occurred a few times. The genes are TRBV6-1 and TRBJ2-1, with a weak D call TRBD2 (6 bases). Germline CDR1 is MNHNS and CDR2 is SASEGT. V lost 5 bases and J 11 bases, leaving 22 bases between the germline ends. The CDR3 length is 15 residues. CDR3 protein: CASSLEWEARKKQFF. CDR3 nucleotide sequence: TGTGCCAGCAGTCTTGAGTGGGAGGCTCGAAAAAAGCAGTTCTTC.

In its sample, this clone was seen a few times. The chain carries TRBV25-1 and TRBJ2-2, with D tentatively TRBD2 (6 bases). Germline values: CDR1 MGHDK, CDR2 SYGVNS. The CDR3 length is 13 residues. The V end lost 4 bases, the J end lost 5 bases, and 8 bases lay between the germline ends. CDR3 DNA: TGTGCCAGCAGTGGGGCGGGGACCGGGGAGCTGTTTTTT. Its translation is CASSGAGTGELFF.

This clone was seen a handful of times. The V call is TRBV28, the J call TRBJ2-3; tentative D call: TRBD2 (7 bases). This CDR3 region has 15 residues. Germline CDR1 MDHEN, CDR2 SYDVKM. The V and J ends lost 5 bases and 2 bases respectively, with 14 bases between them. Here the CDR3 DNA reads TGTGCCAGCAGTGTCGACGCGGGGGCCACAGATACGCAGTATTTT. Protein product: CASSVDAGATDTQYF.

This clone has a single count. V usage is TRBV25-1 and J usage is TRBJ1-1; D is undetermined. Deletions cut 3 bases from V and 6 bases from J, with 14 bases between. Looked up from germline, CDR1 is MGHDK and CDR2 is SYGVNS. The CDR3 contains 14 residues. This chain's CDR3 is CASSDSSETAEAFF. The CDR3 DNA follows: TGTGCCAGCAGTGATTCGTCAGAAACAGCTGAAGCTTTCTTT. Full variable domain (outside the CDR3, taken from reference TRBV25-1 and TRBJ1-1): EADIYQTPRYLVIGTGKKITLECSQTMGHDKMYWYQQDPGMELHLIHYSYGVNSTEKGDLSSESTVSRIRTEHFPLTLESARPSHTSQYLCASSDSSETAEAFFGQGTRLTVV.

This rearrangement joins TRBV29-1 to TRBJ1-2; 9 bases are shared with TRBD1. This CDR3 region has 16 residues. The J segment lost 0 bases and the V segment lost 6 bases, leaving 11 bases of the junction unmatched. Germline V gives CDR1 SQVTM, CDR2 ANQGSEA. The CDR3, as DNA: TGCAGCGTGGCACTCGGACAGGGGTCAGCTAACTATGGCTACACCTTC. Protein sequence: CSVALGQGSANYGYTF.

This rearrangement joins TRBV29-1 to TRBJ2-1, with 9 bases lining up with TRBD2. The CDR3 consists of 14 residues. J lost 5 bases, V lost 4 bases, and 6 bases had no gene match. Germline CDR1 is SQVTM and CDR2 is ANQGSEA. This chain's CDR3 is CSVGGGRANNEQFF. CDR3 nucleotide sequence: TGCAGCGTTGGTGGCGGGAGGGCCAACAATGAGCAGTTCTTC.

The chain carries TRBV28 and TRBJ2-7, with 11 bases identical to TRBD2. Germline CDR1 MDHEN, CDR2 SYDVKM. The length of the CDR3 is 14 residues. Trimming took 5 bases from V and 7 from J; bases not matched to a gene: 7. The CDR3 DNA reads TGTGCCAGCAGTCCGTCTAGCGGGAGGACGGAGCAGTACTTC. It translates to CASSPSSGRTEQYF.

The chain employs TRBV13 and TRBJ2-7, with 10 bases aligning to TRBD1. The V segment lost 3 bases and the J segment 5 bases; nucleotides outside the gene matches: 7. This CDR3 has 15 amino acids. The V gene's germline CDR1 is PRHDT and CDR2 FYEKMQ (reference sequence). CDR3 coding DNA: TGTGCCAGCAGCTTGGATCCGGGACAGGGGAACGAGCAGTACTTC. It specifies CASSLDPGQGNEQYF.

The chain has TRBV11-2 and TRBJ1-2, with 10 nucleotides matching TRBD1. The CDR3 totals 14 residues. Trimming cost V 8 bases and J 4 bases; bases outside gene matches: 7. From germline, CDR1 is SGHAT and CDR2 FQNNGV. Here the CDR3 reads CASRPRDRGYGYTF. The CDR3 DNA is TGTGCCAGCCGCCCCCGGGACAGGGGCTATGGCTACACCTTC. The full variable domain, rest sourced from reference TRBV11-2 and TRBJ1-2, is EAGVAQSPRYKIIEKRQSVAFWCNPISGHATLYWYQQILGQGPKLLIQFQNNGVVDDSQLPKDRFSAERLKGVDSTLKIQPAKLEDSAVYLCASRPRDRGYGYTFGSGTRLTVV.

The rearrangement links TRBV15 to TRBJ2-6; maybe TRBD1 (5 bases). The CDR3 sequence is 16 residues long. Germline lookup yields CDR1 LNHNV and CDR2 YYDKDF (reference sequence). The germline V and J ends were trimmed by 3 bases and 0 bases, with 9 bases remaining between them. CDR3 sequence reads: CATSRGRDSGANVLTF. The DNA for the CDR3 is TGTGCCACCAGCAGGGGCAGGGACTCTGGGGCCAACGTCCTGACTTTC.

There are a few counts of this clone. The V and J genes are TRBV5-1 and TRBJ2-6, with 8 bases that match TRBD1. The trim removed 5 bases at V and 2 bases at J, leaving 3 bases unmatched. Germline CDR1 and CDR2: SGHRS and YFSETQ. This CDR3 spans 15 amino acids. The DNA for the CDR3 is TGCGCCAGCAGTTCACAGGGGGCTGGGGCCAACGTCCTGACTTTC. Its translation is CASSSQGAGANVLTF. The variable domain in full, completed from reference TRBV5-1 and TRBJ2-6, reads KAGVTQTPRYLIKTRGQQVTLSCSPISGHRSVSWYQQTPGQGLQFLFEYFSETQRNKGNFPGRFSGRQFSNSRSEMNVSTLELGDSALYLCASSSQGAGANVLTFGAGSRLTVL.

A few counts support this clone. The rearrangement joins TRBV9 to TRBJ2-7, with a weak D call TRBD2 (6 bases). CDR3 length: 15 amino acids. Trimming took 3 bases from V and 1 from J, leaving 14 bases between them. In germline, CDR1 is SGDLS, CDR2 YYNGEE. The CDR3 region is CASSAGDSPSYEQYF. The CDR3 DNA reads TGTGCCAGCAGCGCGGGGGACTCTCCATCCTACGAGCAGTACTTC.

The V gene is TRBV29-1, the J gene TRBJ1-2, with a weak D call TRBD1 (6 bases). There are 13 residues in the CDR3. Per germline, CDR1 SQVTM and CDR2 ANQGSEA. With 7 bases removed from V and 0 bases from J, the gap between germline ends came to 12 bases. CDR3 sequence: CSAEDRSNYGYTF. CDR3 DNA sequence: TGCAGCGCCGAGGACAGATCTAACTATGGCTACACCTTC.

The chain combines TRBV6-6 with TRBJ1-5; D is possibly TRBD1 (5 bases). This CDR3 is built from 15 residues. Germline CDR1 and CDR2: MNHNY and SVGAGI (reference sequence). Trimming pared 0 bases from V and 7 bases from J, leaving 13 bases between. The CDR3 spells CASSYSGGSRQPQHF. CDR3 in DNA: TGTGCCAGCAGTTACTCGGGGGGGAGCCGCCAGCCCCAGCATTTT.

The rearrangement uses TRBV15 and TRBJ2-1; TRBD2 agrees at 14 bases. V was pared by 5 bases and J by 8 bases, with 2 bases of the junction left unmatched. The CDR3 has 14 residues. Germline V lookup: CDR1 LNHNV, CDR2 YYDKDF (reference sequence). The CDR3 bases are TGTGCCACCAGCGGGGGACTAGCGGGAGATGAGCAGTTCTTC. Its protein product is CATSGGLAGDEQFF.

CDR3 in DNA: TGTGCCAGCAGCTTCGACAGGGGGTTAGGCAATGAGCAGTTCTTC. Protein sequence: CASSFDRGLGNEQFF. This chain joins TRBV7-9 and TRBJ2-1; 9 bases are a match to TRBD1. CDR3 length equals 15 residues. Unmatched junction bases numbered 6, after V lost 3 bases and J lost 6 bases. Germline CDR1 reads SEHNR; CDR2 reads FQNEAQ (reference sequence).

This clone has a handful of counts. This chain connects TRBV6-6 to TRBJ2-7, with 7 bases identical to TRBD2. This CDR3 is 14 amino acids long. V trimming: 3 bases; J trimming: 4 bases; junction bases outside the gene matches: 6. Per germline, CDR1 MNHNY and CDR2 SVGAGI (reference sequence). The CDR3 reads CASSYSRGGYEQYF. For the CDR3, the DNA is TGTGCCAGCAGTTATTCGAGGGGAGGGTACGAGCAGTACTTC.

This clone was seen a single time. The gene calls are TRBV30 and TRBJ1-2; no firm D call. The CDR3 is made up of 12 amino acids. V gave up 5 bases and J gave up 7 bases, with 14 bases separating them. Germline values: CDR1 GTSNPN, CDR2 SVGIG (reference sequence). The CDR3 spells CAWERRETGYTF. CDR3 bases: TGTGCCTGGGAAAGAAGGGAGACTGGCTACACCTTC.

The genes are TRBV18 and TRBJ1-2; 10 positions agree with TRBD1. V dropped 0 bases and J dropped 7; count of bases not matched to a gene: 2. Looked up from germline, CDR1 is KGHSH and CDR2 is LQKENI. This CDR3 is built from 14 residues. The CDR3 nucleotides read TGTGCCAGCTCACCACCCGGGACAGGGGCTGGCTACACCTTC. Encoded protein: CASSPPGTGAGYTF.